Listed here is a single TCR beta chain. This sample stems from a study of technical replicates of blood from a few donors. The CDR3 is 13 amino acids. V dropped 6 bases and J dropped 5 bases, with 13 bases sitting between them. Germline assignment: CDR1 SNHLY and CDR2 FYNNEI. Using immunoSEQ multiplex PCR, the repertoire was profiled, and TCRdb retains in-frame clones only, with some absent. This sample has 58,000 or so clones, with approximately 83% found just once. This sequence joins TRBV2 and TRBJ2-5, with D possibly matching TRBD1 (6 bases). Sequenced input: PBMCs. The clonotype was recovered from a human donor in good health. Some clones in this sample may be carry-over from other donors' samples. The CDR3 reads CASSLRQAETQYF. CDR3 nucleotide sequence: TGTGCCAGCAGCCTCAGACAGGCTGAGACCCAGTACTTC. The full variable domain, with the rest looked up from reference TRBV2 and TRBJ2-5, is EPEVTQTPSHQVTQMGQEVILRCVPISNHLYFYWYRQILGQKVEFLVSFYNNEISEKSEIFDDQFSVERPDGSNFTLKIRSTKLEDSAMYFCASSLRQAETQYFGPGTRLLVL.